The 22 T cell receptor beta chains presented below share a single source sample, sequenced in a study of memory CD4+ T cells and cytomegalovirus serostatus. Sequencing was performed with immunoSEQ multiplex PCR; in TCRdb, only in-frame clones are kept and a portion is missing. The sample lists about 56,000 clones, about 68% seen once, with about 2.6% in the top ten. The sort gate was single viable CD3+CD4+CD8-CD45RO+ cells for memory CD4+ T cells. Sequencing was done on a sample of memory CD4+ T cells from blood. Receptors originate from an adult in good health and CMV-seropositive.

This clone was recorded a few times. The CDR3 loop is CASSPIVTAGAHTQYF. The CDR3 DNA reads TGTGCCAGCAGCCCGATTGTAACGGCGGGAGCACATACGCAGTATTTT. The V gene is TRBV5-6, the J gene TRBJ2-3, with TRBD2 matching 7 bases. Germline loops: CDR1 SGHDT, CDR2 YYEEEE. CDR3 length: 16 amino acids. Losses at the gene ends were 4 bases for V and 7 bases for J; bases not matched to a gene: 15.

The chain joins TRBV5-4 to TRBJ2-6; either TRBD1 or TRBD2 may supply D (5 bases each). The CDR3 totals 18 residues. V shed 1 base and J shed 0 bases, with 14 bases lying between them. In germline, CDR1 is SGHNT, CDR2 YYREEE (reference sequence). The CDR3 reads CASSLMEGTLSGANVLTF. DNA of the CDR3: TGTGCCAGCAGCTTGATGGAAGGGACGCTCTCTGGGGCCAACGTCCTGACTTTC.

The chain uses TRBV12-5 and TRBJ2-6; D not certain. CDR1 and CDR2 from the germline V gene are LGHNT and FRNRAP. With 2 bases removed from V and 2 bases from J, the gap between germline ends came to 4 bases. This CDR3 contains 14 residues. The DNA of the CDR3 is TGTGCTAGTGGTTTGTCTGCTGGGGCCAACGTCCTGACTTTC. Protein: CASGLSAGANVLTF.

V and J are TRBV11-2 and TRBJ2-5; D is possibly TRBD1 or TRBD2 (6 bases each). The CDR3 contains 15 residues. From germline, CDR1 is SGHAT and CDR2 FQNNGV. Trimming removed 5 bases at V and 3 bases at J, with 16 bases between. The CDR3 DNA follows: TGTGCCAGCAGCCTAGGGGGGTACAGGGAAGAGACCCAGTACTTC. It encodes CASSLGGYREETQYF. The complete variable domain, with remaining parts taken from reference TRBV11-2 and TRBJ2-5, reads EAGVAQSPRYKIIEKRQSVAFWCNPISGHATLYWYQQILGQGPKLLIQFQNNGVVDDSQLPKDRFSAERLKGVDSTLKIQPAKLEDSAVYLCASSLGGYREETQYFGPGTRLLVL.

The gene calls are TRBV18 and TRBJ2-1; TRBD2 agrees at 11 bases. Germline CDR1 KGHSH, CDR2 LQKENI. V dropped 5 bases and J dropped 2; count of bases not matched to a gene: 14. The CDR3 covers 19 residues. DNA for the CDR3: TGTGCCAGCTCATCGCGGGAGCAGGGACTAGCGGCGACCTACAATGAGCAGTTCTTC. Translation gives CASSSREQGLAATYNEQFF.

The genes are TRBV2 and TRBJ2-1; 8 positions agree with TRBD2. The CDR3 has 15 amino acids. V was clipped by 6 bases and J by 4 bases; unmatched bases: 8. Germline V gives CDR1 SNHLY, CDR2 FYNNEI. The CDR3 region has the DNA TGTGCCAGCAGGGTCGGATTAGCGGGGTACAATGAGCAGTTCTTC. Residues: CASRVGLAGYNEQFF.

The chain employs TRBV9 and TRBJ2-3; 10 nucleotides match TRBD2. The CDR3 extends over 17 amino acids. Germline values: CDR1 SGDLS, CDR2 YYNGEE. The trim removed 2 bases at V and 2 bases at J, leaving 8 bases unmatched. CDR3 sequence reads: CASSVYEGTSVTDTQYF. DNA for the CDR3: TGTGCCAGCAGCGTGTATGAAGGGACTAGCGTCACAGATACGCAGTATTTT.

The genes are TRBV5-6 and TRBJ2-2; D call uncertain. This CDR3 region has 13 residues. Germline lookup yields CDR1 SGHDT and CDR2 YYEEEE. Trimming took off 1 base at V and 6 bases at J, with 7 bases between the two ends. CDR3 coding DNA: TGTGCCAGCAGCTTGTCCGGCCCCGGGGAGCTGTTTTTT. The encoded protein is CASSLSGPGELFF.

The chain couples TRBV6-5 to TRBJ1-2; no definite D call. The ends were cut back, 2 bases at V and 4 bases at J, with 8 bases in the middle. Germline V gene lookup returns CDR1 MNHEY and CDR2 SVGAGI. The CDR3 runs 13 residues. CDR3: CASSYRQSYGYTF. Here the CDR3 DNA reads TGTGCCAGCAGTTACCGGCAGTCCTATGGCTACACCTTC.

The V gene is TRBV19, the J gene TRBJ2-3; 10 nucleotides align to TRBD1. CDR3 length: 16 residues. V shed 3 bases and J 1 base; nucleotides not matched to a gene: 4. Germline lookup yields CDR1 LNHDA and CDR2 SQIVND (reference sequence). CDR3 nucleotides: TGTGCCAGTAGTATCAGACAGGGGGCTGGCACAGATACGCAGTATTTT. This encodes CASSIRQGAGTDTQYF.

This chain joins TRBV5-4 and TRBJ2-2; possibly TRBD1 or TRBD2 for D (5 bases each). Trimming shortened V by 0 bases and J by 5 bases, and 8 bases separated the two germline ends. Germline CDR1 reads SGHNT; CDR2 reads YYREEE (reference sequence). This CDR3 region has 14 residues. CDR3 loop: CASSLAGSTGELFF. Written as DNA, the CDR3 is TGTGCCAGCAGCTTGGCAGGGAGTACCGGGGAGCTGTTTTTT.

The CDR3 DNA follows: TGTGCCAGCAGCCAGATCCGGGTTTTTTCGTCTGGCTACACCTTC. Residues: CASSQIRVFSSGYTF. This sequence joins TRBV21-1 and TRBJ1-2. TRBV21-1 is listed as a pseudogene. The CDR3 runs to 15 residues.

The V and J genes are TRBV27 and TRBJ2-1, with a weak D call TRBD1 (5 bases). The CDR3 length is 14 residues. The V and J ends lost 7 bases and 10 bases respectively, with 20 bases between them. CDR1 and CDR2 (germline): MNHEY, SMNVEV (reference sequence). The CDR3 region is CASTLFGRVNEQFF. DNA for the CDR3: TGTGCCAGCACGTTGTTCGGCAGGGTAAACGAGCAGTTCTTC.

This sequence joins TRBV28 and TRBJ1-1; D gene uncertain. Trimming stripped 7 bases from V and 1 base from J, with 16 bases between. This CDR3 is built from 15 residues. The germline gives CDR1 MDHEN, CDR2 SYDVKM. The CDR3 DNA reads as TGTGCCAGCAACCTCTTTCCGGGTTGGAACACTGAAGCTTTCTTT. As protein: CASNLFPGWNTEAFF.

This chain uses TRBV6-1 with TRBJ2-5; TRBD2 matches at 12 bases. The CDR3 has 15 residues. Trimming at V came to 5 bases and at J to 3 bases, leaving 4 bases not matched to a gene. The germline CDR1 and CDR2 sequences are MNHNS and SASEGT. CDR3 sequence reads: CASSRRLAGEETQYF. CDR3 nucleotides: TGTGCCAGCAGTAGGCGACTAGCGGGGGAAGAGACCCAGTACTTC.

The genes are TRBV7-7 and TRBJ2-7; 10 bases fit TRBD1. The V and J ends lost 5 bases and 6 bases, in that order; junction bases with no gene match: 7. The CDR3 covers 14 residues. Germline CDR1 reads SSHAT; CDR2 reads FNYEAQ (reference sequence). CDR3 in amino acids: CASSAGTGVFEQYF. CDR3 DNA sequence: TGTGCCAGCAGCGCCGGGACAGGGGTATTCGAGCAGTACTTC.

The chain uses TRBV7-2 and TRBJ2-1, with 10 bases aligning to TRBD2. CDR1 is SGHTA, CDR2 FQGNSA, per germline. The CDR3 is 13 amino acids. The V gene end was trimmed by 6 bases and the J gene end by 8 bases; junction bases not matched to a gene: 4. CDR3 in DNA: TGTGCCAGCAGGATAGCGGGAGGCGATGAGCAGTTCTTC. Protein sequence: CASRIAGGDEQFF.

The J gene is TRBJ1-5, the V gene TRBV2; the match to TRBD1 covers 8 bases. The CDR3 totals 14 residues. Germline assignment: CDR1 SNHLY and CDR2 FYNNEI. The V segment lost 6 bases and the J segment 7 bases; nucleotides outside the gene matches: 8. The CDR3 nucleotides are TGTGCCAGCAGGAAGACAGGGGACGGCCAGCCCCAGCATTTT. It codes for CASRKTGDGQPQHF.

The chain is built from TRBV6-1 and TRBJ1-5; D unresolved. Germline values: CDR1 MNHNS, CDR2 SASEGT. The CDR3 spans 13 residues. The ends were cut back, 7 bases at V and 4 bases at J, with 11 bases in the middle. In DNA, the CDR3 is TGTGCCAGCATGCCCTGGCCTAATCAGCCCCAGCATTTT. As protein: CASMPWPNQPQHF.

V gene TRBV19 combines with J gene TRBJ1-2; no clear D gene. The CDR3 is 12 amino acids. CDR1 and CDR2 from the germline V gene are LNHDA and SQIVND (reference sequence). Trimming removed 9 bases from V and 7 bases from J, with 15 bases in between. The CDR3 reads CASGPIRSGYTF. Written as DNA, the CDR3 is TGTGCCAGCGGACCTATACGTAGTGGCTACACCTTC. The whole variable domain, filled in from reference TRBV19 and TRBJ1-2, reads DGGITQSPKYLFRKEGQNVTLSCEQNLNHDAMYWYRQDPGQGLRLIYYSQIVNDFQKGDIAEGYSVSREKKESFPLTVTSAQKNPTAFYLCASGPIRSGYTFGSGTRLTVV.

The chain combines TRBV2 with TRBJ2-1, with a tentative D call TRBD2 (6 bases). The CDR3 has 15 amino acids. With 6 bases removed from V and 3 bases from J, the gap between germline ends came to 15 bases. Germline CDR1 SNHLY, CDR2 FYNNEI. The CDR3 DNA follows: TGTGCCAGCAGGTTCCGGGACTTGCTCTACAATGAGCAGTTCTTC. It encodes CASRFRDLLYNEQFF. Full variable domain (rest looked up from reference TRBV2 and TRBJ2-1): EPEVTQTPSHQVTQMGQEVILRCVPISNHLYFYWYRQILGQKVEFLVSFYNNEISEKSEIFDDQFSVERPDGSNFTLKIRSTKLEDSAMYFCASRFRDLLYNEQFFGPGTRLTVL.

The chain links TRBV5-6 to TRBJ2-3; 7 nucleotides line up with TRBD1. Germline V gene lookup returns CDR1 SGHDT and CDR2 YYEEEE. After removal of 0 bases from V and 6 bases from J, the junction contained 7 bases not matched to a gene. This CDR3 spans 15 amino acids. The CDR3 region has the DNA TGTGCCAGCAGCTTGGAGGGTACAGGGGCGGATACGCAGTATTTT. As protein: CASSLEGTGADTQYF.